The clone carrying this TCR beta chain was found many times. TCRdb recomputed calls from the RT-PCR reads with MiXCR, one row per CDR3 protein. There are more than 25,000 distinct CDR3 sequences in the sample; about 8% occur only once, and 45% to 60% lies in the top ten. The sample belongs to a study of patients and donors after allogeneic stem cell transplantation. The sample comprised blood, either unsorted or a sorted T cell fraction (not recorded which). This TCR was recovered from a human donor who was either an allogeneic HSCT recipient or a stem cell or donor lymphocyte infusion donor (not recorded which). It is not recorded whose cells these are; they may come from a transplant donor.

The CDR3 sequence is CSARDPAARSYNEQFF. In nucleotides, the CDR3 is TGCAGTGCTAGAGATCCGGCCGCTCGCTCCTACAATGAGCAGTTCTTC. V is TRBV20-1 and J is TRBJ2-1; D ambiguous. Looked up from germline, CDR1 is DFQATT and CDR2 is SNEGSKA (reference sequence). The CDR3 is made up of 16 amino acids. V lost 0 bases and J 0 bases, leaving 12 bases between the germline ends.